Each of the 13 T cell receptor beta chains below was sequenced from the same sample in a study of naive and memory T cell subsets. An oligonucleotide containing a UMI was ligated to the 3' end of TCR cDNA. The SP2 primer and nested alpha and beta constant region primers amplified ligated cDNA in four rounds. TCRdb used MiXCR to reprocess the 5' RACE reads, holding one entry per CDR3 protein. The table includes about 48,000 distinct CDR3 sequences, around 5% detected once. Receptors originate from a female donor in good health.

In regard to this clonotype: This may stem from a read error, because a much larger clone lies one nucleotide away. V usage is TRBV9 and J usage is TRBJ1-3; D remains unclear. Per the germline V gene, CDR1 is SGDLS and CDR2 is YYNGEE. The CDR3 loop spans 14 amino acids. The CDR3 loop is CASGVAPGGNTIYF. In DNA form, the CDR3 reads TGTGCCAGCGGCGTAGCTCCTGGAGGAAACACCATATATTTT.

On this clonotype itself: A read error is possible here, since a much larger clone lies one base away. This chain links TRBV6-5 with TRBJ1-6; TRBD1 might be the D (5 bases). Trimming stripped 7 bases from V and 9 bases from J, with 16 bases between. There are 14 residues in the CDR3. Germline V gene sequence: CDR1 MNHEY, CDR2 SVGAGI. The CDR3 loop reads CASKVQDNVSPLHF. The CDR3 region has the DNA TGTGCCAGCAAGGTCCAGGACAACGTTTCACCCCTCCACTTT.

This clonotype came up many times. The V call is TRBV27, the J call TRBJ2-5; D may be TRBD1 (6 bases). The ends were cut back, 5 bases at V and 6 bases at J, with 16 bases in the middle. Germline V gene sequence: CDR1 MNHEY, CDR2 SMNVEV (reference sequence). The CDR3 is made up of 14 amino acids. CDR3 DNA: TGTGCCAGCAGTCCTCGGGCCAGGGGAAAGACCCAGTACTTC. Translated: CASSPRARGKTQYF.

This clonotype was counted many times. This chain joins TRBV28 and TRBJ2-3; the D is unclear. Trimming took off 7 bases at V and 0 bases at J, with 5 bases between the two ends. The CDR3 sequence is 12 residues long. CDR1 is MDHEN, CDR2 SYDVKM, per germline. The CDR3 loop is CASTASTDTQYF. The CDR3 nucleotides read TGTGCCAGCACGGCAAGCACAGATACGCAGTATTTT.

This clonotype was recorded at least ten times. V gene TRBV28 combines with J gene TRBJ2-7; 9 positions match TRBD2. The trim removed 6 bases at V and 5 bases at J, leaving 14 bases unmatched. Germline values: CDR1 MDHEN, CDR2 SYDVKM. CDR3 length equals 16 residues. CDR3 sequence reads: CASSYSVLAGGDEQYF. The CDR3 bases are TGTGCCAGCAGCTACTCGGTACTAGCGGGTGGGGACGAGCAGTACTTC.

On this clonotype: A much bigger clone sits one base away, suggesting this may be a read error. This chain uses TRBV18 with TRBJ2-1; D not certain. The CDR3 sequence is 13 residues long. Germline V gene sequence: CDR1 KGHSH, CDR2 LQKENI. CDR3 residues: CANSIDLYNEQFF. CDR3 in DNA: TGTGCCAACTCAATAGACCTCTACAATGAGCAGTTCTTC.

This clonotype showed up many times. The chain uses TRBV5-1 and TRBJ1-2; 9 bases align to TRBD1. Germline V CDR1 and CDR2: SGHRS, YFSETQ. The CDR3 is 16 residues long. V shed 4 bases, J shed 8 bases, and the junction held 15 bases outside the gene matches. The CDR3 DNA sequence: TGCGCCAGCAGCACGGTAGGGGGACAGGGCGAAGGCGGCTACACCTTC. It encodes CASSTVGGQGEGGYTF.

The chain carries TRBV15 and TRBJ2-3; maybe TRBD2 (6 bases). Per germline, CDR1 LNHNV and CDR2 YYDKDF (reference sequence). The V and J ends lost 1 base and 0 bases respectively, with 23 bases between them. The CDR3 runs 20 residues. This CDR3 reads CATSRVRTREPKTSTDTQYF. DNA for the CDR3: TGTGCCACCAGCAGAGTAAGGACACGGGAGCCAAAAACTAGCACAGATACGCAGTATTTT.

This clonotype appeared many times. J is TRBJ2-3 and V is TRBV27; D is possibly TRBD2 (6 bases). Germline lookup yields CDR1 MNHEY and CDR2 SMNVEV (reference sequence). The CDR3 consists of 16 residues. V was cut by 3 bases and J by 5 bases, with 18 bases left in between. DNA of the CDR3: TGTGCCAGCAGTTTGCAATCCCTAGCGTCTCAAGATACGCAGTATTTT. It codes for CASSLQSLASQDTQYF.

At least ten counts were recorded for this clonotype. The genes are TRBV7-2 and TRBJ2-1, with TRBD2 matching 9 bases. The CDR3 runs to 15 residues. Germline-derived CDR1 and CDR2 are SGHTA and FQGNSA. Trimming took 5 bases from V and 4 from J; bases not matched to a gene: 6. In DNA, the CDR3 is TGTGCCAGCAGCCCGAGGACTAGCGAGTACAATGAGCAGTTCTTC. Amino acids: CASSPRTSEYNEQFF.

This clonotype was observed at least ten times. The chain has TRBV9 and TRBJ2-3; TRBD2 agrees at 7 bases. The CDR3 has 15 residues. The junction had 9 bases not matched to a gene; V was cut back by 1 base and J by 7 bases. Germline V lookup: CDR1 SGDLS, CDR2 YYNGEE. The CDR3 region is CASSVYGRTLNTQYF. The CDR3 bases are TGTGCCAGCAGCGTATACGGGAGGACGCTCAATACGCAGTATTTT.

This clonotype was counted many times. The chain links TRBV9 to TRBJ1-1; D remains unclear. V was cut by 0 bases and J by 0 bases, with 6 bases left in between. The V gene's germline CDR1 is SGDLS and CDR2 YYNGEE. The CDR3 spans 14 residues. CDR3 amino acids: CASSVVTVNTEAFF. The CDR3 DNA is TGTGCCAGCAGCGTAGTAACTGTGAACACTGAAGCTTTCTTT.

This clonotype was seen many times. V and J are TRBV12-3 or TRBV12-4 and TRBJ1-2; D possibly corresponds to TRBD1 (5 bases). The ends were cut back, 8 bases at V and 4 bases at J, with 17 bases in the middle. This CDR3 is built from 14 residues. The DNA for the CDR3 is TGTGCCAGCGAAGCCGGGACGGGGCTCTATGGCTACACCTTC. Translation: CASEAGTGLYGYTF.